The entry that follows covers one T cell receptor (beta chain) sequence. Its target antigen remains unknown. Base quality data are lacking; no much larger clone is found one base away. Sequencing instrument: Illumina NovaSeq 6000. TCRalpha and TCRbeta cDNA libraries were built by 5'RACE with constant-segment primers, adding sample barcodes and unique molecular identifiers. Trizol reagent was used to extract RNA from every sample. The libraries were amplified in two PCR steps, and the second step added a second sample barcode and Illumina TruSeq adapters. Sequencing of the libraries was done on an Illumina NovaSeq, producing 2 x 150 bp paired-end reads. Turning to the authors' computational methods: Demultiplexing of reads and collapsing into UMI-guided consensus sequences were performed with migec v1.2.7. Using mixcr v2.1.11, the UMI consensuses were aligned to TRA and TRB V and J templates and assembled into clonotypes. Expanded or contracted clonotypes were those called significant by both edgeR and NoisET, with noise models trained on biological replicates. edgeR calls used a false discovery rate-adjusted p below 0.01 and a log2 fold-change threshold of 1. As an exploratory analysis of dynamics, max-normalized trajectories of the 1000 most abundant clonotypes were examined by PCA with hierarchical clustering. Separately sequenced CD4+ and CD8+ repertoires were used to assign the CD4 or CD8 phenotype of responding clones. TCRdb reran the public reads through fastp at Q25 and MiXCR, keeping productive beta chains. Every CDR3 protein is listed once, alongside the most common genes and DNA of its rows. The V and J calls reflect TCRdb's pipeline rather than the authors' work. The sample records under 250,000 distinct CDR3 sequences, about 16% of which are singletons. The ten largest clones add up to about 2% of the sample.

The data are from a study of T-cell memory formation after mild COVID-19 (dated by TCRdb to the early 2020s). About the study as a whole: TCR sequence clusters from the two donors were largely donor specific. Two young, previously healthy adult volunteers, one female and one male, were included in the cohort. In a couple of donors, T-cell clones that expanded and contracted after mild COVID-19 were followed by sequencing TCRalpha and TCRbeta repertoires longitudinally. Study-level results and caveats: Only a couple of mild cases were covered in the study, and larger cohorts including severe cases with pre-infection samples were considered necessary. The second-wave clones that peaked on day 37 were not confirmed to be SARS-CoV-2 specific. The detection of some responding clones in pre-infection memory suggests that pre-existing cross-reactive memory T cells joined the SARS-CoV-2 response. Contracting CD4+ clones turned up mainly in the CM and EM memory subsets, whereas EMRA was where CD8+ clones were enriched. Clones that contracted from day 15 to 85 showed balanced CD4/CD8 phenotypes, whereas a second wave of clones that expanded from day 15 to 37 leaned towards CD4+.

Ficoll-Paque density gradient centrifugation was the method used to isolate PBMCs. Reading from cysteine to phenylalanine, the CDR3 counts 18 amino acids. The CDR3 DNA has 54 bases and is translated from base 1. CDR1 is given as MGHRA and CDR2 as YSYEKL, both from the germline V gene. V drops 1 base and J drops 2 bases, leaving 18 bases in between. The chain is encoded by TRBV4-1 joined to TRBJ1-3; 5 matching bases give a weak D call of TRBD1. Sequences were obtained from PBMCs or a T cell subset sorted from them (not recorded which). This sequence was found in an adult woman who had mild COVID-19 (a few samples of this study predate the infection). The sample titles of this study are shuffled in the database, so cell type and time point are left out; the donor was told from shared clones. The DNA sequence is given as TGCGCCAGCAGCCAAGGCCCCAAAAAGACAGATGCTGGAAACACCATATATTTT. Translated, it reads CASSQGPKKTDAGNTIYF.